The rows below give T cell receptor beta chains drawn from one sample of a study of T cell repertoires in aging, cancer and after chemotherapy. Using its own MiXCR run on the multiplex PCR reads, TCRdb lists one record per CDR3 protein. Of some 5,400 distinct CDR3 sequences detected, 25% to 40% appear once; the ten largest clones hold 11% to 15%. Sequenced material: blood. The origin of the receptors is a human donor with a blood cancer. The CDR3 runs from the conserved cysteine through the conserved F or W. D genes are given only for firm matches. Clone size is given for some rows only: seen once, a few or many times, or a class if the clone is expanded.

V gene	clone size	J gene	D gene	CDR3 protein	CDR3 DNA
TRBV6-5	few	TRBJ2-7	.	CASSYSITAYEQYF	TGTGCCAGCAGTTACTCGATTACGGCCTACGAGCAGTACTTC
TRBV5-6	.	TRBJ2-5	TRBD2	CASSFGTSGVSTETQYF	TGCGCCAGCAGCTTCGGGACTAGCGGGGTCTCGACGGAGACCCAGTACTTC
TRBV24-1	.	TRBJ1-1	.	CATSDRQGNTEAFF	TGTGCCACCAGTGATCGTCAGGGGAACACTGAAGCTTTCTTT
TRBV6-5	.	TRBJ1-5	TRBD1	CARRDRVNQPQHF	TGTGCCAGAAGGGACAGGGTCAATCAGCCCCAGCATTTT
TRBV30	few	TRBJ1-4	.	CAWRGRGIEKLFF	TGTGCCTGGAGAGGCAGGGGAATCGAAAAACTGTTTTTT
TRBV19	few	TRBJ1-2	.	CASYPNEGYTF	TGTGCCAGCTACCCGAACGAGGGCTACACCTTC
TRBV7-6	.	TRBJ2-5	TRBD2	CASSLALIAGGGQETQYF	TGTGCCAGCAGCTTAGCGTTGATAGCGGGGGGGGGACAAGAGACCCAGTACTTC
TRBV19	.	TRBJ2-7	TRBD2	CASSTRGGNHEQYF	TGTGCCAGTAGCACGCGGGGGGGCAACCACGAGCAGTACTTC
TRBV6-2/TRBV6-3	.	TRBJ2-7	TRBD1	CASSPGTAYEQYF	TGTGCCAGCAGCCCCGGGACAGCCTACGAGCAGTACTTC
TRBV19	few	TRBJ2-2	.	CASTPTGAGATGELFF	TGTGCCAGTACCCCCACGGGGGCGGGGGCCACCGGGGAGCTGTTTTTT
TRBV7-6	medium-sized	TRBJ2-7	.	CASSLGLAYEQYF	TGTGCCAGCAGCTTAGGACTAGCCTACGAGCAGTACTTC
TRBV20-1	few	TRBJ2-3	.	CSAAGRPTNTDTQYF	TGCAGTGCTGCGGGACGCCCGACAAACACAGATACGCAGTATTTT
TRBV5-6	.	TRBJ2-3	TRBD2	CASSLYGAAGGRDTQYF	TGTGCCAGCAGCTTGTACGGCGCGGCGGGGGGTAGAGATACGCAGTATTTT
TRBV12-3/TRBV12-4	few	TRBJ2-7	TRBD1	CASSSTGGKNVYEQYF	TGTGCCAGCAGTTCTACAGGGGGGAAAAATGTCTACGAGCAGTACTTC
TRBV30	few	TRBJ1-5	.	CATKSGINQPQHF	TGTGCCACCAAATCGGGGATCAATCAGCCCCAGCATTTT
TRBV5-1	.	TRBJ1-1	.	CASSVSGFTEAFF	TGCGCCAGCAGCGTCTCAGGGTTCACTGAAGCTTTCTTT
TRBV28	.	TRBJ2-1	.	CASSLLRGVSRVNEQFF	TGTGCCAGCAGTTTACTTAGAGGAGTGTCTCGGGTCAATGAGCAGTTCTTC
TRBV11-2	few	TRBJ2-2	.	CASRRLRDGLTGELFF	TGTGCCAGCAGACGGCTCCGGGACGGCCTCACCGGGGAGCTGTTTTTT
TRBV6-2/TRBV6-3	.	TRBJ2-2	TRBD2	CASTTPLIGAGGPTGELFF	TGTGCCAGCACCACGCCCCTAATTGGAGCGGGGGGGCCCACCGGGGAGCTGTTTTTT
TRBV6-5	.	TRBJ2-1	TRBD2	CASSFLAGDNEQFF	TGTGCCAGCAGTTTTCTAGCGGGGGACAATGAGCAGTTCTTC
TRBV6-5	.	TRBJ1-2	TRBD1	CASSYSTGDYGYTF	TGTGCCAGCAGTTACTCCACAGGGGACTATGGCTACACCTTC
TRBV12-3/TRBV12-4	.	TRBJ2-5	.	CASSYPGTQYF	TGTGCCAGCAGTTACCCGGGGACCCAGTACTTC
TRBV6-5	few	TRBJ1-2	TRBD1	CASSKDRINYGYTF	TGTGCCAGCAGCAAGGACAGGATTAACTATGGCTACACCTTC
TRBV12-3/TRBV12-4	.	TRBJ2-1	.	CASSFNHFGHEQFF	TGTGCCAGCAGTTTTAATCACTTCGGCCATGAGCAGTTCTTC
TRBV24-1	few	TRBJ2-3	TRBD2	CATPGGPSSTDTQYF	TGTGCCACACCGGGGGGACCTTCTAGCACAGATACGCAGTATTTT
TRBV6-1	.	TRBJ1-6	.	CASSNNRNSPLHF	TGCGCCAGCAGTAACAACCGAAATTCACCCCTCCACTTT
TRBV5-4	medium-sized	TRBJ2-3	TRBD1	CASVRLGQGTDTQYF	TGTGCCAGCGTCCGGTTGGGACAGGGAACAGATACGCAGTATTTT
TRBV19	.	TRBJ2-3	TRBD1	CASSMSFAGGANTQYF	TGTGCCAGTAGTATGTCGTTTGCAGGGGGTGCAAATACGCAGTATTTT
TRBV19	few	TRBJ2-7	.	CASSIGASEQYF	TGTGCCAGTAGTATAGGAGCTTCCGAGCAGTACTTC
TRBV7-2	.	TRBJ2-3	.	CASSLTSSSSTDTQYF	TGTGCCAGCAGCCTTACTAGCAGTTCTAGCACAGATACGCAGTATTTT
TRBV24-1	.	TRBJ2-6	TRBD1	CATSDPGTGAAGANVLTF	TGTGCCACCAGTGACCCCGGGACAGGGGCGGCGGGGGCCAACGTCCTGACTTTC
TRBV10-3	few	TRBJ2-7	.	CAISESMTGRWEQYF	TGTGCCATCAGTGAGTCGATGACAGGTCGCTGGGAGCAGTACTTC
TRBV7-6	medium-sized	TRBJ2-7	.	CASSARTELSSYEQYF	TGTGCCAGCAGCGCCCGGACGGAGCTTAGCTCCTACGAGCAGTACTTC
TRBV29-1	medium-sized	TRBJ2-4	TRBD1	CSVEDTGGAGNIQYF	TGCAGCGTTGAAGATACAGGGGGCGCAGGAAACATTCAGTACTTC
TRBV7-6	.	TRBJ1-6	.	CASSLKSTPGANSPLHF	TGTGCCAGCAGCTTAAAGTCGACACCGGGGGCTAATTCACCCCTCCACTTT
TRBV5-6	.	TRBJ2-1	.	CASIARAEPYNEQFF	TGTGCCAGCATCGCACGAGCGGAGCCCTACAATGAGCAGTTCTTC
TRBV6-5	.	TRBJ2-7	TRBD2	CASSRGGNEQYF	TGTGCCAGCAGCCGGGGGGGCAACGAGCAGTACTTC
TRBV5-4	.	TRBJ2-3	.	CASSLVEATGKDTQYF	TGTGCCAGCAGCTTAGTAGAGGCGACGGGTAAAGATACGCAGTATTTT
TRBV6-5	.	TRBJ1-1	.	CASSEQGVGTEAFF	TGTGCCAGCAGTGAACAAGGGGTCGGCACTGAAGCTTTCTTT
TRBV24-1	medium-sized	TRBJ2-1	TRBD1	CATANRGTSYNEQFF	TGTGCCACCGCGAACAGGGGGACCTCCTACAATGAGCAGTTCTTC